What follows are 31 T cell receptor beta chains derived from one specimen sequenced in a study of blood T cell repertoires in COVID-19. Assay used: immunoSEQ multiplex PCR; TCRdb lists only in-frame clones, some missing. The table has about 160,000 clones, 85% to 95% seen once. Sequencing input: peripheral blood. Receptors originate from a woman aged 45-59 years with acute or convalescent COVID-19.

This clone has more than one count but fewer than ten. The V call is TRBV2, the J call TRBJ2-1, with TRBD2 matching over 11 bases. Germline assignment: CDR1 SNHLY and CDR2 FYNNEI. J was trimmed by 7 bases and V by 1 base; bases with no gene match: 0. The CDR3 covers 14 residues. Here the CDR3 DNA reads TGTGCCAGCAGTGAAGGGACTAGCGGGAATGAGCAGTTCTTC. Protein: CASSEGTSGNEQFF.

The genes are TRBV19 and TRBJ1-5; TRBD1 is a possible D gene (6 bases). The CDR3 is 15 amino acids. Trimming removed 0 bases at V and 6 bases at J, with 12 bases between. Germline V CDR1 and CDR2: LNHDA, SQIVND (reference sequence). The CDR3: CASSIEGEGGQPQHF. The CDR3 DNA is TGTGCCAGTAGTATAGAAGGGGAAGGGGGTCAGCCCCAGCATTTT.

The chain recombines TRBV2 with TRBJ1-6; 9 nucleotides agree with TRBD1. Germline V gene sequence: CDR1 SNHLY, CDR2 FYNNEI. J lost 9 bases, V lost 6 bases, and 6 bases had no gene match. This CDR3 comprises 14 residues. The CDR3 loop reads CASRGQGGGSPLHF. DNA for the CDR3: TGTGCCAGCAGGGGACAGGGAGGCGGTTCACCCCTCCACTTT. Full variable domain (missing parts from reference TRBV2 and TRBJ1-6): EPEVTQTPSHQVTQMGQEVILRCVPISNHLYFYWYRQILGQKVEFLVSFYNNEISEKSEIFDDQFSVERPDGSNFTLKIRSTKLEDSAMYFCASRGQGGGSPLHFGNGTRLTVT.

This chain joins TRBV6-1 and TRBJ1-6, with 9 bases aligning to TRBD1. The V gene end was trimmed by 2 bases and the J gene end by 10 bases; junction bases not matched to a gene: 6. Germline V gene lookup returns CDR1 MNHNS and CDR2 SASEGT. The CDR3 extends over 15 amino acids. CDR3 sequence: CASSEHRGQRSPLHF. The CDR3 nucleotides are TGTGCCAGCAGTGAACACAGGGGGCAGCGGTCACCCCTCCACTTT.

V usage is TRBV7-3 and J usage is TRBJ2-1; 10 nucleotides line up with TRBD1. The germline gives CDR1 SGHTA, CDR2 FQGTGA. With 3 bases clipped from V and 2 bases from J, the junction kept 7 bases outside the gene matches. This CDR3 comprises 17 residues. Here the CDR3 reads CASSLGTGVPPYNEQFF. The CDR3 DNA reads TGTGCCAGCAGCTTGGGGACAGGGGTACCTCCCTACAATGAGCAGTTCTTC. Variable domain in full (rest from reference TRBV7-3 and TRBJ2-1): GAGVSQTPSNKVTEKGKYVELRCDPISGHTALYWYRQSLGQGPEFLIYFQGTGAADDSGLPNDRFFAVRPEGSVSTLKIQRTERGDSAVYLCASSLGTGVPPYNEQFFGPGTRLTVL.

The J gene is TRBJ1-1, the V gene TRBV21-1; TRBD1, as called in the table, went unchecked against the DNA. TRBV21-1 is a documented pseudogene. CDR3 length equals 16 residues. The CDR3 sequence is CASSKDEDRGDTEAFF. DNA for the CDR3: TGTGCCAGCAGCAAAGATGAGGACAGGGGGGACACTGAAGCTTTCTTT.

V gene TRBV30 combines with J gene TRBJ1-1, with 9 positions matching TRBD1. Germline V lookup: CDR1 GTSNPN, CDR2 SVGIG (reference sequence). Losses at the gene ends were 8 bases for V and 3 bases for J; bases not matched to a gene: 7. The CDR3 loop spans 13 amino acids. The CDR3 region is CAGRDREYTEAFF. Here the CDR3 DNA reads TGTGCCGGCCGGGACAGGGAATACACTGAAGCTTTCTTT.

CDR3 sequence: CASSFGGALDGYTF. Here the CDR3 DNA reads TGTGCCAGCAGTTTTGGGGGGGCGCTCGATGGCTACACCTTC. The chain couples TRBV28 to TRBJ1-2, with D perhaps matching TRBD1 (6 bases). CDR1 is MDHEN, CDR2 SYDVKM, per germline. The length of the CDR3 is 14 residues. V was cut by 3 bases and J by 6 bases, with 14 bases left in between.

CDR3 in DNA: TGTGCCAGCAGCTGGGGAGGGTTAGTAAACGAGCAGTACTTC. Translated, it gives CASSWGGLVNEQYF. The V and J genes are TRBV6-5 and TRBJ2-7, with 7 bases fitting TRBD2. V was clipped by 6 bases and J by 5 bases; unmatched bases: 10. The CDR3 contains 14 residues. Germline V gene data show CDR1 as MNHEY and CDR2 as SVGAGI.

The chain recombines TRBV7-3 with TRBJ2-5, with TRBD2 matching 10 bases. This CDR3 is built from 15 residues. CDR1 is SGHTA, CDR2 FQGTGA, per germline. V dropped 6 bases and J dropped 5; count of bases not matched to a gene: 9. In nucleotides, the CDR3 is TGTGCCAGCAGTTTCATAGCGGGGGGCGTTGAGACCCAGTACTTC. It encodes CASSFIAGGVETQYF.

The gene calls are TRBV2 and TRBJ2-2; 7 nucleotides agree with TRBD1. CDR1 and CDR2 (germline): SNHLY, FYNNEI. After removal of 5 bases from V and 7 bases from J, the junction contained 7 bases not matched to a gene. The CDR3 extends over 14 amino acids. CDR3 nucleotide sequence: TGTGCCAGCAGTAGGACAGGATGGGGCGGGGAGCTGTTTTTT. This sequence encodes CASSRTGWGGELFF.

This chain joins TRBV20-1 and TRBJ2-7, with 9 bases lining up with TRBD1. V was pared by 8 bases and J by 5 bases, with 4 bases of the junction left unmatched. The CDR3 loop spans 11 amino acids. CDR1 and CDR2 (germline): DFQATT, SNEGSKA (reference sequence). The CDR3 region has the DNA TGCAGTCCCGGACAGGGGAACGAGCAGTACTTC. Amino acids: CSPGQGNEQYF.

The J gene is TRBJ1-6, the V gene TRBV9; D gene ambiguous. Germline values: CDR1 SGDLS, CDR2 YYNGEE. V lost 4 bases to trimming and J lost 5 bases, with 10 bases between them. CDR3 length: 14 residues. The CDR3, as DNA: TGTGCCAGCAGCCCGCGCGCCGATAATTCACCCCTCCACTTT. This gives the protein CASSPRADNSPLHF.

The chain uses TRBV28 and TRBJ2-2; 8 bases fit TRBD2. Trimming cost V 6 bases and J 5 bases; bases outside gene matches: 11. CDR3 length: 16 residues. The germline CDR1 and CDR2 sequences are MDHEN and SYDVKM. The CDR3 DNA reads TGTGCCAGCAGAGAATCTCGACTAGCGAGTACCGGGGAGCTGTTTTTT. Its protein is CASRESRLASTGELFF.

The rearrangement uses TRBV21-1 and TRBJ1-3; TRBD1, as called in the table, went unchecked against the DNA. TRBV21-1 is reported as a pseudogene. The CDR3 loop spans 19 amino acids. CDR3 sequence: CASSKEVAKWGQRVATIYF. The CDR3 region has the DNA TGTGCCAGCAGCAAAGAGGTCGCAAAGTGGGGACAGAGGGTGGCCACCATATATTTT.

The chain employs TRBV9 and TRBJ2-7, with a possible D match to TRBD2 (7 bases). The CDR3 consists of 15 residues. The germline gives CDR1 SGDLS, CDR2 YYNGEE. V was pared by 4 bases and J by 2 bases, with 16 bases between. The CDR3 region is CASSPGASGTYEQYF. In DNA form, the CDR3 reads TGTGCCAGCAGCCCAGGGGCTAGCGGCACCTACGAGCAGTACTTC.

The chain links TRBV28 to TRBJ1-6; D possibly corresponds to TRBD1 (6 bases). The CDR3 is 12 residues long. Trimming took off 7 bases at V and 7 bases at J, with 8 bases between the two ends. Germline V gives CDR1 MDHEN, CDR2 SYDVKM. CDR3 bases: TGTGCCAGCACAGGGGAAAATTCACCCCTCCACTTT. This sequence encodes CASTGENSPLHF.

In DNA form, the CDR3 reads TGTGCCATCATAGCTCTGGAGAATTCACCCCTCCACTTT. Residues: CAIIALENSPLHF. The chain is built from TRBV6-5 and TRBJ1-6; D call uncertain. The CDR3 consists of 13 residues. The germline gives CDR1 MNHEY, CDR2 SVGAGI. V shed 10 bases and J shed 7 bases, with 14 bases lying between them.

The chain has TRBV30 and TRBJ1-4, with D unclear. The germline V and J ends were trimmed by 4 bases and 8 bases, with 11 bases remaining between them. From germline, CDR1 is GTSNPN and CDR2 SVGIG (reference sequence). This CDR3 contains 12 residues. CDR3 sequence: CAWNNPQEKLFF. The DNA of the CDR3 is TGTGCCTGGAACAATCCGCAAGAAAAACTGTTTTTT.

V and J are TRBV5-1 and TRBJ1-2; tentative D call: TRBD1 (5 bases). V gave up 3 bases and J gave up 6 bases, with 9 bases separating them. Germline values: CDR1 SGHRS, CDR2 YFSETQ. The CDR3 covers 12 residues. The CDR3 DNA is TGCGCCAGCAGCTCCAGGGTAGATGGCTACACCTTC. This translates into CASSSRVDGYTF.

This sequence joins TRBV7-8 and TRBJ1-2; D perhaps matches TRBD1 (6 bases). CDR3 length: 13 residues. V lost 5 bases and J lost 8, with 15 bases in between. Germline V CDR1 and CDR2: SGHVS, FQNEAQ. The CDR3 loop reads CASSRTEVKGYTF. CDR3 nucleotides: TGTGCCAGCAGCCGGACAGAGGTGAAAGGCTACACCTTC.

This clone was seen a single time. This chain connects TRBV7-8 to TRBJ2-1; 7 bases align to TRBD2. Germline CDR1 is SGHVS and CDR2 is FQNEAQ. The CDR3 is 18 residues long. Trimming at V came to 6 bases and at J to 0 bases, leaving 14 bases not matched to a gene. In DNA, the CDR3 is TGTGCCAGCAGTTCCCCCTCTAGCGGCCAGAGCTCCTACAATGAGCAGTTCTTC. Encoded protein: CASSSPSSGQSSYNEQFF.

V is TRBV4-3 and J is TRBJ1-1; D is undetermined. The CDR3 is made up of 15 amino acids. CDR1 is LGHNA, CDR2 YSLEER, per germline. V dropped 0 bases and J dropped 1 base, with 9 bases sitting between them. For the CDR3, the DNA is TGCGCCAGCAGCCAAGATCGAGCGGAGAACACTGAAGCTTTCTTT. Translated, it gives CASSQDRAENTEAFF.

J is TRBJ1-5 and V is TRBV2; D gene ambiguous. CDR1 and CDR2 from the germline V gene are SNHLY and FYNNEI. V was pared by 3 bases and J by 5 bases, with 5 bases between. This CDR3 contains 12 residues. The CDR3 spells CASSEAYQPQHF. The CDR3, as DNA: TGTGCCAGCAGTGAGGCTTATCAGCCCCAGCATTTT.

This rearrangement joins TRBV19 to TRBJ2-4, with 10 bases matching TRBD1. There are 16 residues in the CDR3. Germline CDR1 LNHDA, CDR2 SQIVND (reference sequence). The junction had 12 bases not matched to a gene; V was cut back by 5 bases and J by 8 bases. CDR3 bases: TGTGCCAGTAGTCCTGGGACAGGGGATCTTCGGTACATTCAGTACTTC. This gives the protein CASSPGTGDLRYIQYF.

The chain is built from TRBV11-2 and TRBJ2-7; D call uncertain. The ends were cut back, 1 base at V and 3 bases at J, with 13 bases in the middle. The length of the CDR3 is 15 residues. Germline-derived CDR1 and CDR2 are SGHAT and FQNNGV. CDR3 nucleotide sequence: TGTGCCAGCAGCTTAGCGAGCAGGTCTGGCTACGAGCAGTACTTC. This codes for CASSLASRSGYEQYF. The variable domain in full, with the rest retrieved from reference TRBV11-2 and TRBJ2-7, is EAGVAQSPRYKIIEKRQSVAFWCNPISGHATLYWYQQILGQGPKLLIQFQNNGVVDDSQLPKDRFSAERLKGVDSTLKIQPAKLEDSAVYLCASSLASRSGYEQYFGPGTRLTVT.

V and J are TRBV7-6 and TRBJ1-1; no definite D call. The CDR3 contains 17 residues. Trimming removed 1 base at V and 3 bases at J, with 18 bases between. Germline lookup yields CDR1 SGHVS and CDR2 FNYEAQ. CDR3 amino acids: CASSLDRSPRWDTEAFF. DNA for the CDR3: TGTGCCAGCAGCTTAGACAGATCCCCCCGGTGGGACACTGAAGCTTTCTTT.

This clone was detected once. The CDR3 nucleotides are TGTGCCAGTAGTATCGGAACAGGGAACTATGGCTACACCTTC. Translating it yields CASSIGTGNYGYTF. This chain joins TRBV19 and TRBJ1-2; a weak D match, TRBD1 (6 bases). The germline V and J ends were trimmed by 3 bases and 2 bases, with 10 bases remaining between them. The CDR3 extends over 14 amino acids. Germline V gene lookup returns CDR1 LNHDA and CDR2 SQIVND (reference sequence). Filled out from reference TRBV19 and TRBJ1-2, the complete variable domain reads DGGITQSPKYLFRKEGQNVTLSCEQNLNHDAMYWYRQDPGQGLRLIYYSQIVNDFQKGDIAEGYSVSREKKESFPLTVTSAQKNPTAFYLCASSIGTGNYGYTFGSGTRLTVV.

CDR3 protein: CASSHPRQGRTEAFF. Here the CDR3 DNA reads TGTGCCAGCAGTCATCCGCGACAGGGGAGGACTGAAGCTTTCTTT. The gene calls are TRBV27 and TRBJ1-1, with 8 bases aligning to TRBD1. V was clipped by 5 bases and J by 5 bases; unmatched bases: 10. This CDR3 has 15 amino acids. Germline V gives CDR1 MNHEY, CDR2 SMNVEV (reference sequence).

This rearrangement joins TRBV30 to TRBJ1-1; 8 bases agree with TRBD1. V lost 1 base to trimming and J lost 0 bases; unmatched junction nucleotides: 13. This CDR3 has 18 residues. Germline V gene sequence: CDR1 GTSNPN, CDR2 SVGIG (reference sequence). The CDR3 sequence: CAWSDRTGWVRMNTEAFF. The CDR3 nucleotides are TGTGCCTGGAGTGACCGGACAGGGTGGGTGAGAATGAACACTGAAGCTTTCTTT.

The rearrangement joins TRBV7-9 to TRBJ1-3; D is possibly TRBD1 (5 bases). This CDR3 has 16 residues. Germline V gene data show CDR1 as SEHNR and CDR2 as FQNEAQ (reference sequence). With 1 base removed from V and 0 bases from J, the gap between germline ends came to 10 bases. CDR3 amino acids: CASSLDQGSSGNTIYF. The CDR3 region has the DNA TGTGCCAGCAGCTTAGATCAGGGAAGCTCTGGAAACACCATATATTTT.